The clone carrying this T cell receptor beta chain was observed once. This sample was included in a study of blood T cell repertoires in COVID-19. Data came from immunoSEQ multiplex PCR; TCRdb stores just in-frame clones and leaves some out. The sample consists of 60,000 to 75,000 clones, about 85% of them appearing once. After removal of 6 bases from V and 4 bases from J, the junction contained 4 bases not matched to a gene. Germline V CDR1 and CDR2: LNHDA, SQIVND (reference sequence). The CDR3 spans 14 residues. The chain carries TRBV19 and TRBJ2-2, with 8 bases matching TRBD2. Sample: peripheral blood. The receptor was isolated from a woman in her forties or fifties with COVID-19, enrolled during active disease. CDR3 coding DNA: TGTGCCAGTAGCGGGAGGGCCATCACCGGGGAGCTGTTTTTT. Translating it yields CASSGRAITGELFF.